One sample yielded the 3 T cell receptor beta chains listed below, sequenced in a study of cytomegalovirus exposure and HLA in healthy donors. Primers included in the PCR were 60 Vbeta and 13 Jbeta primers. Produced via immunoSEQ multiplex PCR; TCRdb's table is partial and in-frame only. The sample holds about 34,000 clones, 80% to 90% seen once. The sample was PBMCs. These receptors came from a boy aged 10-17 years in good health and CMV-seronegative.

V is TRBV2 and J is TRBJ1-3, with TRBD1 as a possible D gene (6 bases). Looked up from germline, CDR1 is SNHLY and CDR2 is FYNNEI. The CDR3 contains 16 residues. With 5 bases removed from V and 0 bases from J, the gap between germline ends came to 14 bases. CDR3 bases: TGTGCCAGCAGTATTCGACAGGCAAGCTCTGGAAACACCATATATTTT. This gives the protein CASSIRQASSGNTIYF.

This chain's CDR3 is CASSPGTGMQPQHF. CDR3 nucleotide sequence: TGTGCCAGCAGCCCTGGGACAGGGATGCAGCCCCAGCATTTT. The rearrangement joins TRBV7-6 to TRBJ1-5, with 9 positions matching TRBD1. This CDR3 spans 14 amino acids. Germline V gene data show CDR1 as SGHVS and CDR2 as FNYEAQ. With 5 bases clipped from V and 7 bases from J, the junction kept 6 bases outside the gene matches. Full variable domain (missing parts from reference TRBV7-6 and TRBJ1-5): GAGVSQSPRYKVTKRGQDVALRCDPISGHVSLYWYRQALGQGPEFLTYFNYEAQQDKSGLPNDRFSAERPEGSISTLTIQRTEQRDSAMYRCASSPGTGMQPQHFGDGTRLSIL.

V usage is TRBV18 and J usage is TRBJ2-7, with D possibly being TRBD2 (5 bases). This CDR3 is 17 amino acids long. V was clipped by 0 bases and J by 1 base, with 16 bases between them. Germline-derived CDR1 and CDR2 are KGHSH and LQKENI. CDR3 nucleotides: TGTGCCAGCTCACCACCGAGTATGAGCGGAAGGTCCTACGAGCAGTACTTC. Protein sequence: CASSPPSMSGRSYEQYF.